The 26 T cell receptor beta chains below all came from one sample that was sequenced in a study of T cell repertoires in cytomegalovirus infection. The antigens for these receptors are not known. TCRdb analysed the reads with MiXCR anew, one entry per CDR3 protein. The sample lists nearly 700,000 distinct CDR3 sequences, roughly 36% occurring once. The sample in question was cultured PBMCs, obtained from culture after CMV antigen stimulation. All receptors come from a human donor in good health (CMV status not recorded). Some clones in this sample may be carry-over from other donors' samples.

This clonotype was picked up a small number of times. The chain has TRBV6-8 and TRBJ1-1; 11 nucleotides match TRBD1. There are 18 residues in the CDR3. Per the germline V gene, CDR1 is MNHGY and CDR2 is SAAAGT. The trim removed 0 bases at V and 1 base at J, leaving 7 bases unmatched. The DNA of the CDR3 is TGTGCCAGCAGTTACTCGGTTGGGACAGGGGGTCGGAACACTGAAGCTTTCTTT. Translating it yields CASSYSVGTGGRNTEAFF.

This clonotype was counted ten times or more. This chain joins TRBV28 and TRBJ1-5, with 11 bases that match TRBD1. Germline CDR1 is MDHEN and CDR2 is SYDVKM. The CDR3 runs 14 residues. J lost 9 bases, V lost 8 bases, and 9 bases had no gene match. The CDR3 DNA reads TGTGCCAGCGGACAGGGGGCGACCCCCCGGCCCCAGCATTTT. It codes for CASGQGATPRPQHF.

V is TRBV27 and J is TRBJ2-1, with 10 bases matching TRBD2. The germline gives CDR1 MNHEY, CDR2 SMNVEV (reference sequence). The V gene end was trimmed by 6 bases and the J gene end by 5 bases; junction bases not matched to a gene: 4. The length of the CDR3 is 14 residues. The CDR3 region has the DNA TGTGCCAGCAGAAGCGGGGGGGCCGACAATGAGCAGTTCTTC. This gives the protein CASRSGGADNEQFF.

This clonotype was detected ten times or more. V gene TRBV7-8 combines with J gene TRBJ2-5; D may be TRBD1 or TRBD2 (5 bases each). Germline V gene data show CDR1 as SGHVS and CDR2 as FQNEAQ. The CDR3 length is 16 residues. The V gene lost 4 bases and the J gene lost 4 bases, with 19 bases spanning the gap. CDR3 nucleotides: TGTGCCAGCAGCTCTTCAACCGGGGCCGGAGGAGAGACCCAGTACTTC. Translation: CASSSSTGAGGETQYF.

V gene TRBV7-6 combines with J gene TRBJ2-7, with 10 bases matching TRBD2. CDR3 length: 14 amino acids. Germline CDR1 and CDR2: SGHVS and FNYEAQ. V shed 4 bases and J 2 bases; nucleotides not matched to a gene: 2. CDR3 in amino acids: CASSSGLAPYEQYF. CDR3 bases: TGTGCCAGCAGCTCGGGACTAGCGCCCTACGAGCAGTACTTC.

V usage is TRBV6-5 and J usage is TRBJ2-1; tentative D call: TRBD1 (5 bases). CDR3 length equals 14 residues. Germline CDR1 MNHEY, CDR2 SVGAGI. Trimming took 1 base from V and 3 from J, leaving 7 bases between them. The CDR3 loop reads CASSYFDSYNEQFF. In nucleotides, the CDR3 is TGTGCCAGCAGTTACTTCGACAGCTACAATGAGCAGTTCTTC.

This clonotype was seen only a few times. The gene calls are TRBV6-2 or TRBV6-3 and TRBJ2-5; 7 positions match TRBD2. CDR1 and CDR2 from the germline V gene are MNHEY and SVGEGT. After removal of 4 bases from V and 2 bases from J, the junction contained 10 bases not matched to a gene. The CDR3 sequence is 16 residues long. The CDR3 reads CASSSLGSSGQETQYF. Written as DNA, the CDR3 is TGTGCCAGCAGTTCCCTGGGGTCTAGCGGTCAAGAGACCCAGTACTTC.

This clonotype was recorded at least ten times. The chain is built from TRBV12-3 or TRBV12-4 and TRBJ2-5; D uncertain. Trimming cost V 2 bases and J 5 bases, with 15 bases left between them. The CDR3 has 15 residues. CDR3 DNA sequence: TGTGCCAGCAGTTTATTTGATCGGGTCGGCGAGACCCAGTACTTC. Amino acids: CASSLFDRVGETQYF.

This clonotype was seen only once. V usage is TRBV12-3 or TRBV12-4 and J usage is TRBJ2-2, with TRBD2 matching 7 bases. V lost 5 bases to trimming and J lost 2 bases; unmatched junction nucleotides: 8. This CDR3 comprises 16 residues. CDR3 in DNA: TGTGCCAGCAGTCCGACCGGGACTACCAACACCGGGGAGCTGTTTTTT. As protein: CASSPTGTTNTGELFF.

The rearrangement joins TRBV19 to TRBJ2-3; D may be TRBD1 or TRBD2 (5 bases each). Per germline, CDR1 LNHDA and CDR2 SQIVND (reference sequence). The CDR3 contains 16 residues. The V and J ends lost 3 bases and 1 base respectively, with 14 bases between them. CDR3 loop: CASSILVGDGTDTQYF. The DNA for the CDR3 is TGTGCCAGTAGTATCTTAGTGGGGGACGGCACAGATACGCAGTATTTT.

This clonotype was recorded once. This sequence joins TRBV18 and TRBJ2-7; D unclear. There are 13 residues in the CDR3. Germline CDR1 reads KGHSH; CDR2 reads LQKENI. V gave up 0 bases and J gave up 7 bases, with 10 bases separating them. In nucleotides, the CDR3 is TGTGCCAGCTCACCACCGTCGCGTATAGAGCAGTACTTC. It encodes CASSPPSRIEQYF.

The chain links TRBV19 to TRBJ2-3, with D perhaps TRBD2 (5 bases). The CDR3 is made up of 14 amino acids. CDR1 and CDR2 (germline): LNHDA, SQIVND (reference sequence). The V end lost 4 bases, the J end lost 3 bases, and 11 bases lay between the germline ends. The CDR3 DNA sequence: TGTGCCAGTAGTAGCGGCCCGGGGACAGATACGCAGTATTTT. Translating it yields CASSSGPGTDTQYF.

The gene calls are TRBV10-3 and TRBJ1-5, with TRBD1 as a possible D gene (6 bases). The CDR3 is 15 amino acids. The V end was cut by 4 bases, the J end by 0 bases, with 10 bases between. Germline lookup yields CDR1 ENHRY and CDR2 SYGVKD. The DNA of the CDR3 is TGTGCCATCAGTGGGCAGGGGTCTAGCAATCAGCCCCAGCATTTT. This gives the protein CAISGQGSSNQPQHF.

This clonotype turned up a few times. The chain links TRBV6-1 to TRBJ1-3; D is unresolved. Germline-derived CDR1 and CDR2 are MNHNS and SASEGT. CDR3 length equals 16 residues. V lost 5 bases and J lost 0, with 14 bases in between. The CDR3 region has the DNA TGTGCCAGCAGTAGGAACCCCGGGAGCTCTGGAAACACCATATATTTT. Translating it yields CASSRNPGSSGNTIYF.

V is TRBV19 and J is TRBJ2-1, with D maybe TRBD2 (6 bases). Trimming cost V 3 bases and J 9 bases, with 18 bases left between them. The CDR3 contains 15 residues. Germline V gene lookup returns CDR1 LNHDA and CDR2 SQIVND (reference sequence). The CDR3 sequence is CASSIEGGPLGEQFF. CDR3 DNA: TGTGCCAGTAGTATTGAGGGAGGCCCCCTGGGTGAGCAGTTCTTC.

The chain carries TRBV27 and TRBJ2-7, with D possibly TRBD2 on 7 matching bases. CDR1 is MNHEY and CDR2 is SMNVEV in the germline V gene (reference sequence). The CDR3 is 18 amino acids. Trimming pared 2 bases from V and 0 bases from J, leaving 20 bases between. The CDR3 loop reads CASSLRGGDAISSYEQYF. In DNA, the CDR3 is TGTGCCAGCAGTTTAAGGGGGGGGGATGCCATAAGCTCCTACGAGCAGTACTTC.

V and J are TRBV12-3 or TRBV12-4 and TRBJ1-1; 9 bases are a match to TRBD1. V trimming: 6 bases; J trimming: 4 bases; junction bases outside the gene matches: 9. The CDR3 totals 15 residues. The CDR3 DNA is TGTGCCAGCAGCCCATCAACAGGGGGCGGCACTGAAGCTTTCTTT. Its protein is CASSPSTGGGTEAFF.

V is TRBV28 and J is TRBJ1-2; D unresolved. CDR3 length equals 17 residues. V shed 11 bases and J shed 5 bases, with 30 bases lying between them. Per germline, CDR1 MDHEN and CDR2 SYDVKM. CDR3 DNA: TGTGCCTCCAACTCGGGCAGTGCGGTCGAACGAGAATATGGCTACACCTTC. Translating it yields CASNSGSAVEREYGYTF.

The sample holds many counts of this clonotype. The chain is built from TRBV7-2 and TRBJ2-7; D gene uncertain. From germline, CDR1 is SGHTA and CDR2 FQGNSA. V lost 5 bases, J lost 2 bases, and 4 bases lay in between. The CDR3 consists of 11 residues. The CDR3 coding sequence is TGTGCCAGCAGCGGAACCTACGAGCAGTACTTC. Its translation is CASSGTYEQYF.

This clonotype came up a few times. V is TRBV6-1 and J is TRBJ1-1; D not certain. V lost 2 bases to trimming and J lost 0 bases, with 13 bases between them. The V gene's germline CDR1 is MNHNS and CDR2 SASEGT. The CDR3 consists of 16 residues. The CDR3 loop is CASSERGEVMNTEAFF. The CDR3 nucleotides are TGTGCCAGCAGTGAACGTGGGGAGGTCATGAACACTGAAGCTTTCTTT.

The rearrangement joins TRBV5-6 to TRBJ2-1; 8 positions agree with TRBD2. Germline V gene sequence: CDR1 SGHDT, CDR2 YYEEEE. V shed 3 bases and J 6 bases; nucleotides not matched to a gene: 14. CDR3 size: 17 residues. CDR3 in DNA: TGTGCCAGCAGCTCCCCCGGGACTAGTTTCAGTCTCAATGAGCAGTTCTTC. This encodes CASSSPGTSFSLNEQFF.

The table lists this clonotype with a few counts. This chain connects TRBV11-2 to TRBJ2-7; the match to TRBD1 covers 7 bases. The CDR3 loop spans 14 amino acids. The germline V gene encodes CDR1 SGHAT and CDR2 FQNNGV. V was clipped by 6 bases and J by 3 bases; unmatched bases: 8. CDR3 protein: CASSLRGQHYEQYF. CDR3 sequence (DNA): TGTGCCAGCAGTCTAAGGGGACAGCACTACGAGCAGTACTTC. Complete variable domain (other parts from reference TRBV11-2 and TRBJ2-7): EAGVAQSPRYKIIEKRQSVAFWCNPISGHATLYWYQQILGQGPKLLIQFQNNGVVDDSQLPKDRFSAERLKGVDSTLKIQPAKLEDSAVYLCASSLRGQHYEQYFGPGTRLTVT.

The chain uses TRBV20-1 and TRBJ1-1; possible D gene TRBD1, 6 bases. Trimming removed 6 bases from V and 2 bases from J, with 13 bases in between. This CDR3 spans 13 amino acids. Germline CDR1 reads DFQATT; CDR2 reads SNEGSKA (reference sequence). The CDR3 DNA reads TGCAGTGCGGGGGGGCAGGCCAACACTGAAGCTTTCTTT. It is translated as CSAGGQANTEAFF.

This chain uses TRBV5-4 with TRBJ2-5; a weak D match, TRBD2 (6 bases). The CDR3 consists of 17 residues. V dropped 4 bases and J dropped 4 bases, with 23 bases sitting between them. The germline V gene has CDR1 SGHNT and CDR2 YYREEE (reference sequence). CDR3: CASSPRGSGPPGETQYF. Written as DNA, the CDR3 is TGTGCCAGCAGCCCAAGAGGGAGCGGGCCTCCTGGAGAGACCCAGTACTTC.

Many counts were recorded for this clonotype. The V and J genes are TRBV6-1 and TRBJ2-3; 8 bases map to TRBD2. Trimming removed 4 bases from V and 10 bases from J; junction bases left unmatched: 13. Germline assignment: CDR1 MNHNS and CDR2 SASEGT. This CDR3 has 15 amino acids. The CDR3 loop reads CASSVLGLALLAQYF. In DNA form, the CDR3 reads TGTGCCAGCAGTGTCCTAGGACTAGCCCTCCTCGCGCAGTATTTT.

CDR3 in amino acids: CASRGPRGHDYGYTF. The DNA for the CDR3 is TGTGCCAGCAGGGGGCCCCGGGGACATGACTATGGCTACACCTTC. The chain joins TRBV27 to TRBJ1-2; a possible D gene is TRBD1 (6 bases). Looked up from germline, CDR1 is MNHEY and CDR2 is SMNVEV (reference sequence). Trimming removed 6 bases at V and 3 bases at J, with 17 bases between. This CDR3 spans 15 amino acids.